Below are 2 T cell receptor beta chains sequenced from a single sample in a study of cytomegalovirus exposure and HLA in healthy donors. PCR employed 60 Vbeta and 13 Jbeta primers. The protocol was immunoSEQ multiplex PCR, while the TCRdb copy is restricted to in-frame clones and leaves out a portion. The sample includes over 150,000 clones, around 79% seen only once; the top ten take about 2.7%. The sequencing input was PBMCs. The receptors derive from a man between 18 and 35 years old in good health and CMV-seronegative.

The chain links TRBV7-9 to TRBJ1-4, with 10 bases aligning to TRBD1. This CDR3 contains 16 residues. With V trimmed by 3 bases and J by 8 bases, 9 bases remained unmatched. From germline, CDR1 is SEHNR and CDR2 FQNEAQ (reference sequence). CDR3 in DNA: TGTGCCAGCAGCTTGGGGGACAGGGGACCAAAAGAAAAACTGTTTTTT. Its protein product is CASSLGDRGPKEKLFF.

This sequence joins TRBV6-1 and TRBJ1-4, with D possibly matching TRBD1 (6 bases). CDR3 length: 15 residues. Germline V gene sequence: CDR1 MNHNS, CDR2 SASEGT. V was trimmed by 4 bases and J by 5 bases, leaving 14 bases between them. DNA of the CDR3: TGTGCCAGCAGTGTAAGGGGTCAGGGGAATGAAAAACTGTTTTTT. It codes for CASSVRGQGNEKLFF.